The sample holds a few counts of the clone carrying this T cell receptor beta chain. The TCR beta cDNA libraries carried unique molecular identifiers. Each CDR3 protein is one row after TCRdb ran MiXCR on the PCR reads. The sample contains roughly 870,000 distinct CDR3 sequences, approximately 57% of which appear only once. This sample stems from a study of post-analysis software for immune sequencing data. This clonotype was sampled from a girl under 18 with multiple sclerosis. Sample: blood.

CDR3 region: CASSLGGGWGTDTQYF. The CDR3 region has the DNA TGTGCCAGCAGCTTAGGCGGAGGGTGGGGCACAGATACGCAGTATTTT. The J gene is TRBJ2-3, the V gene TRBV7-8; TRBD2 might be the D (6 bases). The CDR3 spans 16 residues. Germline CDR1 reads SGHVS; CDR2 reads FQNEAQ. Trimming removed 1 base at V and 1 base at J, with 12 bases between.